This T cell receptor delta chain was profiled in a study of gamma-delta chains in newborns, infants, children. Overall study context: Polyclonal expansion of innate γδ T cells after birth follows microbial exposure.

On this clone itself: TCRdb shows a much larger clone's protein in place of this DNA's translation, and the two differ at residue 7, likely through a read error; the protein shown is translated from the DNA.

TCRdb ran CATT on the reads. This sample has 3,500 to 4,500 delta-chain clones, with 14% to 15% found just once. The CDR3 extends over 15 amino acids. V was pared by 0 bases and J by 10 bases, with 17 bases between. Germline V gives CDR1 GEAIGNYY, CDR2 EKD. The clonotype was recovered from a child who was a newborn, infant or young child, either healthy, febrile or measles-vaccinated (not recorded which). The specimen sequenced was blood. The V gene is TRDV2, the J gene TRDJ2; maybe TRDD3 (6 bases). For the CDR3, the DNA is TGTGCCTGTGACACCGTGAGATACGACCGGGGACAACTCTTCTTT. The encoded protein is CACDTVRYDRGQLFF.